The rows below give T cell receptor beta chains drawn from one sample of a study of blood T cells in healthy people across ages. Using its own MiXCR run on the 5' RACE reads, TCRdb lists one record per CDR3 protein. This table holds more than 800,000 distinct CDR3 sequences, 25% to 35% found once. Input material: blood. Receptors were obtained from a woman older than 75 in good health. CDR3s include the opening cysteine and the closing phenylalanine or tryptophan. A D gene is named only where the DNA matches it firmly. Size tells how often a clone was seen (once, few, many) or the class of an expanded clone, and some rows leave it out.

>TRBD2|many|TRBJ2-3|TRBV29-1
TGCAGCGTTAGGGCTAGCGGGGGGTCAGATACGCAGTATTTT
CSVRASGGSDTQYF
>.|.|TRBJ2-2|TRBV5-5
TGTGTCAGCAGCTTGATCAGTACGAACACCGGGGAGCTGTTTTTT
CVSSLISTNTGELFF
>.|.|TRBJ1-2|TRBV5-5
TGTACCAGCAGCTTGTTAGGGGTCGATGGCTACACCTTC
CTSSLLGVDGYTF
>TRBD1|few|TRBJ1-5|TRBV7-2
TGTGCCAGCAGCCCTAGGGGGACAGGGACCTTCGGGCAGCCCCAGCATTTT
CASSPRGTGTFGQPQHF
>TRBD2|.|TRBJ2-1|TRBV7-9
TGTGCCAGCAGCGATAGCGGGCGTGGGGAGACCCGGTTCTTC
CASSDSGRGETRFF
>.|many|TRBJ2-3|TRBV7-8
TGTGCCAGCAGCCTACGAGGGCTGACTAGTTACACAGATACGCAGTATTTT
CASSLRGLTSYTDTQYF
>TRBD2|many|TRBJ2-5|TRBV7-2
TGTGCCAGCAGCTGGGAGGGTCTTCCTCAAGAGACCCAGTACTTC
CASSWEGLPQETQYF
>.|many|TRBJ2-3|TRBV7-2
TGTGCCAGCAGCTTAGCGATGAAGGGGTCGGATACGCAGTATTTT
CASSLAMKGSDTQYF
>.|.|TRBJ2-1|TRBV20-1
TGCAGTGCCCACAGGAGTCTCTACAATGAGCAGTTCTTC
CSAHRSLYNEQFF
>.|many|TRBJ2-5|TRBV12-3/TRBV12-4
TGTGCCAGCAGTCCCACACAGGGTCCCCAAGAGACCCAGTACTTC
CASSPTQGPQETQYF
>.|few|TRBJ2-5|TRBV14
TGTGCCGGCAGCCAAGAAGCTTCCAGGGTGACCCAGTACTTC
CAGSQEASRVTQYF
>.|many|TRBJ2-3|TRBV13
TGTGCCAGCAGCCCCCCGCATAGGGGAGGTGGAGATACGCAGTATTTT
CASSPPHRGGGDTQYF
>.|few|TRBJ2-7|TRBV6-5
TGTGCCACTCGGAGACAGGAAGTTACATACGAGCAGTACTTC
CATRRQEVTYEQYF
>.|.|TRBJ1-1|TRBV12-3/TRBV12-4
TGTGCCAGCAGGCCTCTAAGGGAGCAGAACACTGAAGCTTTCTTT
CASRPLREQNTEAFF